These 31 T cell receptor beta chains came from one sample sequenced in a study of OX40 agonist ivuxolimab in advanced cancers. Clones were read by immunoSEQ multiplex PCR, and TCRdb kept only the in-frame ones, dropping some. This table holds approximately 70,000 clones, under 95% found once. The sequencing here drew on CD4+ or CD8+ T cells sorted from blood, taken in a trial of the OX40 agonist ivuxolimab. The receptors derive from an adult with an advanced solid tumor such as melanoma, head and neck, liver or kidney cancer.

This clone was counted a few times. The chain carries TRBV27 and TRBJ1-6, with no clear D. This CDR3 region has 15 residues. The germline V and J ends were trimmed by 5 bases and 10 bases, with 18 bases remaining between them. Germline V gives CDR1 MNHEY, CDR2 SMNVEV (reference sequence). This CDR3 is CASSLASMPGSPLHF. Here the CDR3 DNA reads TGTGCCAGCAGTCTGGCATCGATGCCCGGATCACCCCTCCACTTT.

The CDR3, as DNA: TGTGCCAGTAGTGTGTTGCAGGGGGCTCATTCTGAAGCTTTCTTT. This encodes CASSVLQGAHSEAFF. This chain uses TRBV19 with TRBJ1-1; 8 positions agree with TRBD1. The V gene's germline CDR1 is LNHDA and CDR2 SQIVND (reference sequence). With 5 bases clipped from V and 6 bases from J, the junction kept 11 bases outside the gene matches. This CDR3 has 15 amino acids. The whole variable domain, filled in from reference TRBV19 and TRBJ1-1, reads DGGITQSPKYLFRKEGQNVTLSCEQNLNHDAMYWYRQDPGQGLRLIYYSQIVNDFQKGDIAEGYSVSREKKESFPLTVTSAQKNPTAFYLCASSVLQGAHSEAFFGQGTRLTVV.

The chain recombines TRBV28 with TRBJ1-2; 7 nucleotides line up with TRBD1. This CDR3 has 19 residues. V lost 2 bases to trimming and J lost 5 bases; unmatched junction nucleotides: 20. Per the germline V gene, CDR1 is MDHEN and CDR2 is SYDVKM. The CDR3 coding sequence is TGTGCCAGCAGTTTACGTACCGGGACAGAAGGGGTACCCTCATATGGCTACACCTTC. As protein: CASSLRTGTEGVPSYGYTF.

This clone was counted a few times. The CDR3 spells CASSLYTGTEAFF. The CDR3, as DNA: TGCGCCAGCAGCTTATATACGGGCACTGAAGCTTTCTTT. The chain couples TRBV5-1 to TRBJ1-1; no definite D call. Per germline, CDR1 SGHRS and CDR2 YFSETQ. This CDR3 spans 13 amino acids. V dropped 2 bases and J dropped 4 bases, with 9 bases sitting between them.

With respect to this clone: The junction departs from the called germline gene at one end, perhaps through a read error. V usage is TRBV5-1 and J usage is TRBJ2-7, with D possibly matching TRBD1 (5 bases). Germline-derived CDR1 and CDR2 are SGHRS and YFSETQ. The CDR3 spans 15 residues. CDR3 coding DNA: TGTGCCAGCAGCTTGGGGCAGCTTCTAGCCTACGAGCAGTACTTC. The encoded protein is CASSLGQLLAYEQYF.

DNA of the CDR3: TGTGCCAGCAGCTTCTGGACAGGGACTGAAGCTTTCTTT. It specifies CASSFWTGTEAFF. The rearrangement uses TRBV5-5 and TRBJ1-1; TRBD1 aligns across 8 bases. Trimming removed 2 bases from V and 5 bases from J; junction bases left unmatched: 2. This CDR3 has 13 amino acids. Germline CDR1 and CDR2: SGHKS and YYEKEE (reference sequence). Filled out from reference TRBV5-5 and TRBJ1-1, the complete variable domain reads DAGVTQSPTHLIKTRGQQVTLRCSPISGHKSVSWYQQVLGQGPQFIFQYYEKEERGRGNFPDRFSARQFPNYSSELNVNALLLGDSALYLCASSFWTGTEAFFGQGTRLTVV.

The CDR3 nucleotides are TGTGCCTGGAGTGTACGGGGGGCCACTGAAGCTTTCTTT. Its protein product is CAWSVRGATEAFF. The J gene is TRBJ1-1, the V gene TRBV30, with D possibly matching TRBD1 (6 bases). The CDR3 totals 13 residues. V was trimmed by 0 bases and J by 4 bases, leaving 9 bases between them. Germline loops: CDR1 GTSNPN, CDR2 SVGIG (reference sequence).

The chain is built from TRBV25-1 and TRBJ1-2; maybe TRBD1 (5 bases). Germline CDR1 reads MGHDK; CDR2 reads SYGVNS. The CDR3 has 13 residues. The V end was cut by 1 base, the J end by 4 bases, with 7 bases between. The CDR3 DNA follows: TGTGCCAGCAGTGAATTGGACACCTATGGCTACACCTTC. As protein: CASSELDTYGYTF.

The rearrangement joins TRBV19 to TRBJ2-2; a possible D gene is TRBD1 (5 bases). Germline CDR1 LNHDA, CDR2 SQIVND (reference sequence). V was trimmed by 7 bases and J by 4 bases, leaving 22 bases between them. The CDR3 is 17 amino acids. CDR3 residues: CASTDKGITGSTGELFF. The CDR3 coding sequence is TGTGCCAGTACCGATAAGGGTATTACAGGAAGCACCGGGGAGCTGTTTTTT. The full variable domain, with the rest looked up from reference TRBV19 and TRBJ2-2, is DGGITQSPKYLFRKEGQNVTLSCEQNLNHDAMYWYRQDPGQGLRLIYYSQIVNDFQKGDIAEGYSVSREKKESFPLTVTSAQKNPTAFYLCASTDKGITGSTGELFFGEGSRLTVL.

This sequence joins TRBV4-2 and TRBJ1-2; D uncertain. Germline assignment: CDR1 LGHNA and CDR2 YNFKEQ. V lost 0 bases, J lost 2 bases, and 13 bases lay in between. CDR3 length equals 16 residues. The CDR3 here is CASSQEGWGGNYGYTF. CDR3 sequence (DNA): TGTGCCAGCAGCCAAGAGGGCTGGGGAGGAAACTATGGCTACACCTTC.

The chain employs TRBV5-1 and TRBJ1-1; maybe TRBD1 (5 bases). CDR1 is SGHRS and CDR2 is YFSETQ in the germline V gene. Trimming cost V 0 bases and J 8 bases, with 11 bases left between them. The length of the CDR3 is 13 residues. The CDR3 coding sequence is TGCGCCAGCAGCTTGGTACCGGGGGACGAAGCTTTCTTT. Encoded protein: CASSLVPGDEAFF.

This clone has only one observation. The chain joins TRBV5-6 to TRBJ2-7; D is perhaps TRBD1 (6 bases). The CDR3 is 15 amino acids. V dropped 7 bases and J dropped 2 bases, with 19 bases sitting between them. Germline CDR1 is SGHDT and CDR2 is YYEEEE. The CDR3 DNA reads TGTGCCAGCGAAGTTTTGCAGGGGCGCCCCTACGAGCAGTACTTC. Translated: CASEVLQGRPYEQYF.

This chain uses TRBV6-5 with TRBJ1-1; 7 bases align to TRBD1. V lost 3 bases and J lost 4; bases outside the gene matches: 5. Germline loops: CDR1 MNHEY, CDR2 SVGAGI. This CDR3 is 14 amino acids long. The CDR3 DNA reads TGTGCCAGCAGTTATTCAGGGGGAGCCACTGAAGCTTTCTTT. Protein product: CASSYSGGATEAFF.

Remarks on this clone: At one end, the junction sequence differs from germline, possibly due to a read error. The chain carries TRBV7-7 and TRBJ2-3, with TRBD1 as a possible D gene (6 bases). The CDR3 has 14 residues. Germline V gives CDR1 SSHAT, CDR2 FNYEAQ (reference sequence). CDR3 in amino acids: CASSLEGGTDTQYF. CDR3 in DNA: TGTGCTAGCAGCTTAGAGGGGGGCACAGATACGCAGTATTTT. The full variable domain, with the rest looked up from reference TRBV7-7 and TRBJ2-3, is GAGVSQSPRYKVTKRGQDVTLRCDPISSHATLYWYQQALGQGPEFLTYFNYEAQPDKSGLPSDRFSAERPEGSISTLTIQRTEQRDSAMYRCASSLEGGTDTQYFGPGTRLTVL.

The J gene is TRBJ2-7, the V gene TRBV9; D is perhaps TRBD1 (6 bases). The CDR3 length is 18 residues. V dropped 0 bases and J dropped 1 base, with 20 bases sitting between them. CDR1 is SGDLS, CDR2 YYNGEE, per germline. CDR3 sequence (DNA): TGTGCCAGCAGCGTAGATCCCCTTGGATCGACAGGATCCTACGAGCAGTACTTC. This translates into CASSVDPLGSTGSYEQYF.

The CDR3 loop is CASSQFAASYEQYF. The CDR3, as DNA: TGCGCCAGCAGCCAATTTGCGGCGTCCTACGAGCAGTACTTC. The chain is built from TRBV4-3 and TRBJ2-7; D is ambiguous. Trimming cost V 2 bases and J 1 base, with 9 bases left between them. Germline V gene lookup returns CDR1 LGHNA and CDR2 YSLEER. The CDR3 sequence is 14 residues long.

The chain is built from TRBV7-9 and TRBJ2-1, with D uncertain. Trimming shortened V by 3 bases and J by 5 bases, and 14 bases separated the two germline ends. There are 15 residues in the CDR3. The germline gives CDR1 SEHNR, CDR2 FQNEAQ (reference sequence). This CDR3 reads CASSFGIGLDNEQFF. CDR3 nucleotides: TGTGCCAGCAGCTTTGGTATCGGGCTGGACAATGAGCAGTTCTTC.

The J gene is TRBJ1-4, the V gene TRBV6-5; 8 bases line up with TRBD1. Germline values: CDR1 MNHEY, CDR2 SVGAGI. This CDR3 contains 16 residues. V was pared by 3 bases and J by 8 bases, with 11 bases of the junction left unmatched. The CDR3 bases are TGTGCCAGCAGTTATTCTCAGACAGGGGATAGGGAAAAACTGTTTTTT. Translation: CASSYSQTGDREKLFF.

The CDR3 is CASSFPEPQETQYF. CDR3 in DNA: TGTGCCAGCAGCTTTCCGGAACCACAAGAGACCCAGTACTTC. The chain employs TRBV7-9 and TRBJ2-5; D remains unclear. V dropped 3 bases and J dropped 2 bases, with 10 bases sitting between them. Germline CDR1 and CDR2: SEHNR and FQNEAQ (reference sequence). This CDR3 has 14 residues.

J is TRBJ2-7 and V is TRBV28; a weak D match, TRBD2 (5 bases). V gave up 2 bases and J gave up 2 bases, with 13 bases separating them. The CDR3 contains 15 residues. Germline V CDR1 and CDR2: MDHEN, SYDVKM. This CDR3 reads CASSLMGDSTYEQYF. The CDR3 DNA reads TGTGCCAGCAGTTTAATGGGAGATTCTACCTACGAGCAGTACTTC.

V is TRBV28 and J is TRBJ2-5; tentatively, D is TRBD1 (5 bases). V was clipped by 4 bases and J by 5 bases, with 20 bases between them. Germline V gene data show CDR1 as MDHEN and CDR2 as SYDVKM. The CDR3 loop spans 16 amino acids. For the CDR3, the DNA is TGTGCCAGCAGTTCAAACACTATGGACACCTTGGAGACCCAGTACTTC. Protein sequence: CASSSNTMDTLETQYF.

The gene calls are TRBV19 and TRBJ1-5; a possible D gene is TRBD1 (5 bases). The CDR3 totals 19 residues. Germline values: CDR1 LNHDA, CDR2 SQIVND (reference sequence). Trimming stripped 3 bases from V and 0 bases from J, with 21 bases between. The CDR3 reads CASSISSRGWADSNQPQHF. Here the CDR3 DNA reads TGTGCCAGTAGTATCTCGAGTAGGGGATGGGCGGATAGCAATCAGCCCCAGCATTTT.

V and J are TRBV4-3 and TRBJ1-3; D may be TRBD1 (5 bases). Germline V gene lookup returns CDR1 LGHNA and CDR2 YSLEER. Between the trimmed V and J ends, which lost 0 bases and 4 bases, there was a span of 13 bases. The length of the CDR3 is 16 residues. The CDR3, as DNA: TGCGCCAGCAGCCAAGATGAGTCCGGGGCCGGAAACACCATATATTTT. Translation: CASSQDESGAGNTIYF.

V gene TRBV7-9 combines with J gene TRBJ2-1; tentative D call: TRBD2 (5 bases). V lost 5 bases to trimming and J lost 7 bases, with 21 bases between them. The germline V gene has CDR1 SEHNR and CDR2 FQNEAQ (reference sequence). The CDR3 is 16 residues long. The CDR3 DNA follows: TGTGCCAGCAGCATACTAGTTTTTGGCCCCGATAATGAGCAGTTCTTC. Its protein product is CASSILVFGPDNEQFF.

The chain joins TRBV27 to TRBJ2-1, with 10 bases aligning to TRBD2. V was pared by 4 bases and J by 10 bases, with 10 bases of the junction left unmatched. CDR1 MNHEY and CDR2 SMNVEV come from the germline V gene (reference sequence). The CDR3 runs 15 residues. The DNA of the CDR3 is TGTGCCAGCAGTTCTAGCGGGAGTCTGGTGGGGGAGCAGTTCTTC. This codes for CASSSSGSLVGEQFF.

This chain uses TRBV29-1 with TRBJ2-7; D is perhaps TRBD1 or TRBD2 (5 bases each). The germline V gene has CDR1 SQVTM and CDR2 ANQGSEA. The CDR3 contains 19 residues. V was trimmed by 4 bases and J by 0 bases, leaving 28 bases between them. The CDR3 sequence is CSVAGEVQDRDPHSYEQYF. CDR3 DNA: TGCAGCGTTGCGGGCGAAGTTCAGGACCGGGACCCTCACTCCTACGAGCAGTACTTC.

The rearrangement joins TRBV7-3 to TRBJ1-2; no firm D call. The length of the CDR3 is 15 residues. CDR1 SGHTA and CDR2 FQGTGA come from the germline V gene. Trimming left V 5 bases short and J 4 bases short, with 17 bases between. CDR3 region: CASSQAEQTTYGYTF. Here the CDR3 DNA reads TGTGCCAGCAGCCAAGCCGAACAAACTACCTATGGCTACACCTTC.

This clone was counted a single time. This sequence joins TRBV4-1 and TRBJ2-1, with D possibly matching TRBD2 (5 bases). The ends were cut back, 3 bases at V and 6 bases at J, with 9 bases in the middle. The CDR3 length is 13 residues. Germline CDR1 and CDR2: MGHRA and YSYEKL. The CDR3: CASSQVTSNEQFF. CDR3 in DNA: TGCGCCAGCAGCCAGGTCACTAGCAATGAGCAGTTCTTC.

This clone came up a few times. The chain combines TRBV7-3 with TRBJ2-1, with D possibly being TRBD1 (6 bases). V was pared by 5 bases and J by 10 bases, with 15 bases between. There are 13 residues in the CDR3. Germline V gene lookup returns CDR1 SGHTA and CDR2 FQGTGA. In DNA, the CDR3 is TGTGCCAGCAGCAAACAGGGTCCTAGGGAGCAGTTCTTC. Its protein is CASSKQGPREQFF.

The chain links TRBV6-5 to TRBJ2-1; no clear D gene. There are 13 residues in the CDR3. V lost 2 bases and J lost 5, with 7 bases in between. Germline assignment: CDR1 MNHEY and CDR2 SVGAGI. Written as DNA, the CDR3 is TGTGCCAGCAGTTACGATCCTGACAATGAGCAGTTCTTC. Translation: CASSYDPDNEQFF.

The rearrangement uses TRBV10-3 and TRBJ2-7; D is unresolved. The V and J ends lost 4 bases and 1 base respectively, with 8 bases between them. The germline V gene encodes CDR1 ENHRY and CDR2 SYGVKD. The CDR3 covers 13 residues. CDR3 region: CAISGVRSYEQYF. The CDR3 bases are TGTGCCATCAGTGGGGTCCGTTCCTACGAGCAGTACTTC.